This record covers a single T cell receptor beta chain. Clones were read by immunoSEQ multiplex PCR, and TCRdb kept only the in-frame ones, dropping some. Of roughly 600,000 clones listed, 98% are singletons. CD45RO-negative, CCR7-selected cells formed the naive CD8 fraction, which excluded terminally differentiated effector memory CD45RA+ cells. CDR1 GTSNPN and CDR2 SVGIG come from the germline V gene (reference sequence). The CDR3 runs 16 residues. Between the trimmed V and J ends, which lost 7 bases and 0 bases, there was a span of 18 bases. The data stem from a study of shared clonotypes between healthy human individuals.

The chain recombines TRBV30 with TRBJ2-2; the D is unclear. The sequence was collected from a young man in good health. Specimen: naive CD8+ T cells sorted from blood. The CDR3 coding sequence is TGTGCCTCCTTTTTTGAACTCACAACGAACACCGGGGAGCTGTTTTTT. Translated, it gives CASFFELTTNTGELFF.